This entry features one T cell receptor beta chain sequence. This entry comes from a study of blood T cell repertoires in COVID-19. V trimming: 6 bases; J trimming: 6 bases; junction bases outside the gene matches: 19. The CDR3 runs 17 residues. The germline V gene has CDR1 KGHSH and CDR2 LQKENI. Repertoires were generated with immunoSEQ multiplex PCR, while TCRdb's copy carries only in-frame clones and drops some. The repertoire holds about 210,000 clones, with just under 85% as singletons. The receptor comes from a woman aged 45-59 years with active or convalescent COVID-19. This rearrangement joins TRBV18 to TRBJ1-2, with 7 bases that match TRBD1. The sample consisted of peripheral blood. CDR3 in amino acids: CASSTTATGINGDGYTF. The CDR3 DNA follows: TGTGCCAGCTCTACCACCGCGACAGGGATCAATGGGGATGGCTACACCTTC.